This T cell receptor beta chain is drawn from a study of cytomegalovirus exposure and HLA in healthy donors. Overall study results and limits: About 87% or about 30% of the time was how often most TCR beta V segments were productive, according to an earlier analysis.

Researchers ran the PCR with 60 Vbeta and 13 Jbeta primers. The method was immunoSEQ multiplex PCR; TCRdb's version includes in-frame clones alone and lacks a portion of them. Found here are 180,000 or so clones, 55% to 75% of them singletons; the top ten hold 2% to 2.5%. A few counts support this clone. Its antigen is not identified. The CDR3 totals 12 residues. V shed 6 bases and J 9 bases; nucleotides not matched to a gene: 8. CDR1 is MNHEY, CDR2 SVGAGI, per germline. The origin of this receptor is a human donor in good health. Sequencing was carried out using PBMCs. The V gene is TRBV6-5, the J gene TRBJ2-7; 7 positions match TRBD1. The CDR3 nucleotides are TGTGCCAGCAGCCGGGACAGAGGTTGGCAGTACTTC. Its protein is CASSRDRGWQYF.